This T cell receptor beta chain was identified in a study of a mutant IDH1 vaccine in newly diagnosed glioma (dated by TCRdb to the early 2020s). With regard to the full study: In the chemotherapy-containing groups, vaccination started alongside temozolomide cycles, whereas in patients who had radiotherapy alone it started 4-6 weeks after radiotherapy. Prior to enrollment, patients had been given standard therapy consisting of radiotherapy alone, temozolomide alone, or radiochemotherapy with temozolomide, with the combination given to most patients. For exploratory analyses, longitudinal TCRB deep sequencing was carried out in about two dozen treated patients wherever samples were available. The week-35 safety follow-up was designated visit V12, and the week-47 end of study was designated visit V13. The roughly 35 treated patients were approximately 60% male and 37.5% female, with a mean age of about 43 years. Six visits were used for peripheral blood collection: V03 (baseline), V05, V07, V10, V12 and V13. Beyond this particular receptor, the publication reports: Availability determined which PBMC samples were chosen for TCRB deep sequencing. Pseudoprogression seemed to be unrelated to changes in the top peripheral T cell clonotypes found by TCRB sequencing. It was noted by the authors that analyses of patient blood samples could not be reproduced owing to sample limitations. Immune responses induced by the vaccine were seen in about 93% of patients across multiple MHC alleles.

V is clipped by 3 bases and J by 7 bases, and the sequence between their germline boundaries is 8 bases long. CDR1 and CDR2 (SGHKS, YYEKEE) derive from the germline V gene (reference sequence). Reading from cysteine to phenylalanine, the CDR3 counts 12 amino acids. Left in the record is the CDR3 DNA by itself, 36 bases read in frame from the first base. As concerns this clone: What this receptor recognizes is not known. No qualities accompany the bases; no much larger clone lies one base away.

The meaning of the sample's time point label: week 35, safety follow-up. Every vaccine dose consisted of 300 ug of a 20-mer mutant IDH1 peptide in Montanide, administered subcutaneously together with topical imiquimod. Eight vaccinations were administered to patients in weeks 1, 3, 5, 7, 11, 15, 19 and 23, corresponding to visits V03 through V10. Newly diagnosed WHO grade 3 or 4 IDH1-mutant astrocytomas showing loss of nuclear ATRX were present in the donors. The samples were drawn from NOA16, a multicentre, single-arm, open-label phase I trial in Germany that tested a mutant IDH1 peptide vaccine in humans for the first time. Genomic DNA for TCRB sequencing was extracted from EDTA blood using the DNeasy Blood and Tissue Kit. The library was made by the immunoSEQ multiplex PCR assay. Rearranged TCR beta chain sequences were amplified using the hsTCRB Kit according to the manufacturer's protocol. TCRB libraries were sequenced on an Illumina MiSeq. Per the original workflow: Demultiplexing, trimming and gene mapping were performed with the kit vendor's proprietary platform. TCRdb carries this immuneACCESS record with in-frame sequences only. Its versions omit some clonotypes, under half of them owing to an unresolved V gene in the studies checked, with the rest unexplained. The V and J calls and clone size were taken over from that table, and D and trimming were inferred from the DNA. Across this sample there are tens of thousands of clones, with around nine tenths seen only once. Jointly, the top ten make up 1.5% to 2.5% of the sample.

The sample was PBMCs, taken from a glioma patient whose treatment included an IDH1 peptide vaccine. This receptor was obtained from a man aged 25 to 40 with glioma. The sequence joins TRBV5-5 to TRBJ2-1, with no D gene named confidently. The CDR3 amino acid sequence is: CASSSIWNEQFF. The DNA sequence is given as TGTGCCAGCAGCTCGATCTGGAATGAGCAGTTCTTC.